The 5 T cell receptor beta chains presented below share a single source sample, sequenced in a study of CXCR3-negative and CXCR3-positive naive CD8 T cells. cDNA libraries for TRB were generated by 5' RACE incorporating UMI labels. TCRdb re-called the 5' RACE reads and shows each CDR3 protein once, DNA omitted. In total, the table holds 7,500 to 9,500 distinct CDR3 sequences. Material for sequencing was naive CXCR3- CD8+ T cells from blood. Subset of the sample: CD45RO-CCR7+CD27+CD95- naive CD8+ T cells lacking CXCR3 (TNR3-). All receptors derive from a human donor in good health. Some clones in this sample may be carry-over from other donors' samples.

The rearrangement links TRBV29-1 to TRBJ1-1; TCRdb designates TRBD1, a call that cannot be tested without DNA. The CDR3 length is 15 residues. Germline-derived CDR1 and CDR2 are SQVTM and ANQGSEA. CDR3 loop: CSVEDKAQRAAEAFF.

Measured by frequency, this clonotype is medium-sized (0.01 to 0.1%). The CDR3 loop reads CASSLWDTSYEQYF. The chain joins TRBV7-2 to TRBJ2-7; TCRdb's D call, TRBD1, is unchecked because there is no DNA. CDR1 is SGHTA and CDR2 is FQGNSA in the germline V gene. This CDR3 region has 14 residues.

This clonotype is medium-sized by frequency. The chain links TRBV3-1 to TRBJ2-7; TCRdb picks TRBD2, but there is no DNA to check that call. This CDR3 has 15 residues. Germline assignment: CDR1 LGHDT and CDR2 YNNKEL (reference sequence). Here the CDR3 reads CASSQILAVGYEQYF.

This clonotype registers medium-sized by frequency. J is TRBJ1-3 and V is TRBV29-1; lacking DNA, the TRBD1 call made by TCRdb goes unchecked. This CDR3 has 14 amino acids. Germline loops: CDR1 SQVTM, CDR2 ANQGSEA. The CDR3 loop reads CSVEGGVSGNTIYF.

CDR3 in amino acids: CSVEVGAGANVLTF. The chain links TRBV29-1 to TRBJ2-6; TCRdb designates TRBD1, a call that cannot be tested without DNA. From germline, CDR1 is SQVTM and CDR2 ANQGSEA. CDR3 length equals 14 residues.